This T cell receptor beta chain is from a study of spatial heterogeneity in lung cancer. Study summary: Follow-up PBMC specimens underwent sequencing when available; their median timing was roughly 2 years after resection. Overall study results and limits: Ubiquitous expanded tumor TCRs were seen in blood more at resection than at follow-up.

This clonotype was counted many times. As yet, its antigen is unknown. On each TCR cDNA molecule, a unique molecular identifier was present. Via MiXCR, TCRdb re-called the 5' RACE reads, giving one row per CDR3 protein. The sample lists tens of thousands of distinct CDR3 sequences; 9% to 10% were seen once. Regarding time point: blood at routine non-recurrence follow-up after resection. Whole RNA was taken from tumor, nontumor lung or frozen PBMC; it was then sequenced unsorted. The germline CDR1 and CDR2 sequences are LNHNV and YYDKDF (reference sequence). The CDR3 extends over 16 amino acids. V was trimmed by 0 bases and J by 2 bases, leaving 11 bases between them.

The clonotype was recovered from a male donor with early-stage non-small cell lung cancer. Sample: PBMCs, taken at follow-up. The chain recombines TRBV15 with TRBJ1-3; D possibly corresponds to TRBD1 (5 bases). The CDR3 sequence: CATSRDQGVPGNTIYF. The CDR3 bases are TGTGCCACCAGCAGAGATCAAGGGGTTCCTGGAAACACCATATATTTT.